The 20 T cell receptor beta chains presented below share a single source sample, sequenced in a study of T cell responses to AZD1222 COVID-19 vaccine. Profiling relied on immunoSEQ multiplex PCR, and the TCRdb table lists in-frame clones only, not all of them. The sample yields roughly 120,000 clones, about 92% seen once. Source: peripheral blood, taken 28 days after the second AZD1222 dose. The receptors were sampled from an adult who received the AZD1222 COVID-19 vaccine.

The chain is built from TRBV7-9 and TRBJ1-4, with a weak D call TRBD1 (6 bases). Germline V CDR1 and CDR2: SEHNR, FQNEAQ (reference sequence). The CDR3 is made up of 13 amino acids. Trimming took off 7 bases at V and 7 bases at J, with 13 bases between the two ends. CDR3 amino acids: CASNGGAVEKLFF. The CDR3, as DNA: TGTGCCAGCAATGGGGGGGCGGTTGAAAAACTGTTTTTT.

The CDR3 sequence is CSASTNTRLGQYF. CDR3 sequence (DNA): TGCAGCGCTTCGACTAATACGAGATTGGGGCAGTACTTC. The chain recombines TRBV29-1 with TRBJ2-7, with TRBD2 as a possible D gene (5 bases). The V end was cut by 7 bases, the J end by 9 bases, with 22 bases between. The CDR3 length is 13 residues. Looked up from germline, CDR1 is SQVTM and CDR2 is ANQGSEA.

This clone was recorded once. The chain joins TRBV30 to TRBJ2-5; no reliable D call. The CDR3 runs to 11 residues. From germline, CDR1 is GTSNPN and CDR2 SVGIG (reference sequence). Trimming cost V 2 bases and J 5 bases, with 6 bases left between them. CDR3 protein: CAWSLGETQYF. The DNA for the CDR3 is TGTGCCTGGAGTTTAGGGGAGACCCAGTACTTC. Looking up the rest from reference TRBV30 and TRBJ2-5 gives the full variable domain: SQTIHQWPATLVQPVGSPLSLECTVEGTSNPNLYWYRQAAGRGLQLLFYSVGIGQISSEVPQNLSASRPQDRQFILSSKKLLLSDSGFYLCAWSLGETQYFGPGTRLLVL.

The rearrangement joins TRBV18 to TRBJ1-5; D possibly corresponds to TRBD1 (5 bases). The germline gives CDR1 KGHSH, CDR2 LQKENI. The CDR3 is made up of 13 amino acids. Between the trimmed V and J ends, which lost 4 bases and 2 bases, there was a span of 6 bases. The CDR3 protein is CASSLQGNQPQHF. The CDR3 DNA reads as TGTGCCAGCTCACTACAGGGCAATCAGCCCCAGCATTTT.

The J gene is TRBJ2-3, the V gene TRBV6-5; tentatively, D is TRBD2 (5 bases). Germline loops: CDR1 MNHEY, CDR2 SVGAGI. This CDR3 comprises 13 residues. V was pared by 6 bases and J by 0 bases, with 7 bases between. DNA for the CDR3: TGTGCCAGCAGAGCGGACAGCACAGATACGCAGTATTTT. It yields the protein CASRADSTDTQYF.

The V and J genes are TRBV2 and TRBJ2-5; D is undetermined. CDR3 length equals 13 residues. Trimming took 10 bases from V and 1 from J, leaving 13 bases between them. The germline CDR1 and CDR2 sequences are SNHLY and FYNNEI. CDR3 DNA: TGTGCCATAGGGCGAAGGCCCCAAGAGACCCAGTACTTC. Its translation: CAIGRRPQETQYF.

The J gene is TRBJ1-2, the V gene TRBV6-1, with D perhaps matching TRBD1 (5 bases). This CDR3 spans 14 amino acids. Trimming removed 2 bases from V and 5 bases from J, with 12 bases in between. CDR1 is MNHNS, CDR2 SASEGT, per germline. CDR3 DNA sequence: TGTGCCAGCAGTGAATCGGGGGGACGATATGGCTACACCTTC. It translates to CASSESGGRYGYTF.

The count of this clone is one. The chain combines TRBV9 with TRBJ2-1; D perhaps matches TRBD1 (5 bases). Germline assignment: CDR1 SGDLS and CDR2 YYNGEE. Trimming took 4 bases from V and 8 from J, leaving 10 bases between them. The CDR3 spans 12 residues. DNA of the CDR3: TGTGCCAGCAGCCTAGGGGATGATGAGCAGTTCTTC. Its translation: CASSLGDDEQFF.

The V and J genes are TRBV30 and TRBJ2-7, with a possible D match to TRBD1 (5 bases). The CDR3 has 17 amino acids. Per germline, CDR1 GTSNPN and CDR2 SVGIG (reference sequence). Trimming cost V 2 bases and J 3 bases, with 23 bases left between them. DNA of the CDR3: TGTGCCTGGAGTCCACCTCCGACAGATCGTCAACGCTACGAGCAGTACTTC. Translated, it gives CAWSPPPTDRQRYEQYF.

In DNA, the CDR3 is TGTGCCAGCAGCTTTAACAGGGATCAGCCCCAGCATTTT. It translates to CASSFNRDQPQHF. The V gene is TRBV7-6, the J gene TRBJ1-5; D may be TRBD1 (6 bases). The CDR3 runs to 13 residues. The V gene's germline CDR1 is SGHVS and CDR2 FNYEAQ. Trimming left V 3 bases short and J 5 bases short, with 8 bases between.

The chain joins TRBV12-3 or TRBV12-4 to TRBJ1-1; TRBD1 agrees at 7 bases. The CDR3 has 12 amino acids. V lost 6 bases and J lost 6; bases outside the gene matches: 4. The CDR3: CASSNDRAEAFF. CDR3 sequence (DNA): TGTGCCAGCAGCAATGACAGGGCTGAAGCTTTCTTT.

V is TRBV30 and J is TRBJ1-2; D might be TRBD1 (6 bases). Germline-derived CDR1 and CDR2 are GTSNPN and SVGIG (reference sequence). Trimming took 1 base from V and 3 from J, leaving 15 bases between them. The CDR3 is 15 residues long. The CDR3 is CAWSGPDRTYYGYTF. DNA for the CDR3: TGTGCCTGGAGTGGCCCAGACAGGACCTACTATGGCTACACCTTC.

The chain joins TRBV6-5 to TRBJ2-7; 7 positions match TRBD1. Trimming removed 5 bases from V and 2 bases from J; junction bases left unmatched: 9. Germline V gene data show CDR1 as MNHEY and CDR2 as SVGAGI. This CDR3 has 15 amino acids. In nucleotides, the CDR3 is TGTGCCAGCAGTCCAATACAGGGGCTTCCCTACGAGCAGTACTTC. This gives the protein CASSPIQGLPYEQYF.

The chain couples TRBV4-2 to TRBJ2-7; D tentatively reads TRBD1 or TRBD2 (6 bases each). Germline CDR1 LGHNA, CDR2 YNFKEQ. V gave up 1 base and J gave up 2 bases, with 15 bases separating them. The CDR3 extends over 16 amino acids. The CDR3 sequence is CASSQVGGGEAYEQYF. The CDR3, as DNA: TGTGCCAGCAGCCAAGTCGGGGGCGGCGAGGCCTACGAGCAGTACTTC.

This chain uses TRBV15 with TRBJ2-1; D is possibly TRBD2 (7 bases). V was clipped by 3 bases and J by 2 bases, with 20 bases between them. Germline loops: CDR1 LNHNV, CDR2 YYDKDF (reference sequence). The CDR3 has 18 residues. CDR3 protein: CATSSIRSGGGAYNEQFF. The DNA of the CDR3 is TGTGCCACCAGCAGTATTAGATCTGGCGGGGGCGCCTACAATGAGCAGTTCTTC.

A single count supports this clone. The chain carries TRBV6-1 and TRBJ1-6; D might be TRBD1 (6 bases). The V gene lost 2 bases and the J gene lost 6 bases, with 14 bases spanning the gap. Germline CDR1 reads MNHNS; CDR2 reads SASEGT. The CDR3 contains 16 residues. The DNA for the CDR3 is TGTGCCAGCAGTGAAAGCCCAGGCAGGGGTAATTCACCCCTCCACTTT. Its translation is CASSESPGRGNSPLHF.

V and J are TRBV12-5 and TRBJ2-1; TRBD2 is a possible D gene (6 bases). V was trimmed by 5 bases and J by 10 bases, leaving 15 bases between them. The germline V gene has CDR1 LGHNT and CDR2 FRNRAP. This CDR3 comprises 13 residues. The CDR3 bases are TGTGCTAGTGGTCCGCGACTAGGGAACGAGCAGTTCTTC. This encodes CASGPRLGNEQFF.

The CDR3 bases are TGCGCCAGCAGCTTCCGGGACAGGTACGAGCAGTACTTC. Translation: CASSFRDRYEQYF. This chain connects TRBV5-1 to TRBJ2-7, with 8 bases aligning to TRBD1. Germline lookup yields CDR1 SGHRS and CDR2 YFSETQ. The CDR3 length is 13 residues. The ends lost 2 bases at V and 4 bases at J; junction bases unmatched: 2.

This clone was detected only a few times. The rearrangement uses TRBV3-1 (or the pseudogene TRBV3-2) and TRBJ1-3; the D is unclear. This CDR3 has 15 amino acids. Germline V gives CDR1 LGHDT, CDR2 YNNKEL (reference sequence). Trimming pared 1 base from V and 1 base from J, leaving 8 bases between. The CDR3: CASSQAPQSGNTIYF. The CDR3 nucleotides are TGTGCCAGCAGCCAAGCCCCGCAGTCTGGAAACACCATATATTTT.

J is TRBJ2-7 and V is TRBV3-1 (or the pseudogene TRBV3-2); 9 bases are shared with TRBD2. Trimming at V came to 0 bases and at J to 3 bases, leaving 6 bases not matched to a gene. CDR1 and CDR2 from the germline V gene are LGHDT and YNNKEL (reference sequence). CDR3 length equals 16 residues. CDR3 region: CASSQDAGGGVYEQYF. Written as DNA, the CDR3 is TGTGCCAGCAGCCAAGATGCAGGCGGGGGGGTCTACGAGCAGTACTTC.